These 28 T cell receptor beta chains share one sample of origin, sequenced in a study of shared clonotypes between healthy human individuals. Produced via immunoSEQ multiplex PCR; TCRdb's table is partial and in-frame only. Here the sample spans about 2.3 million clones, around 92% being singletons. Sequenced input: naive CD4+ T cells from PBMCs. As for subset: CD45RA+ positively selected. Receptors were obtained from a man younger than 35 in good health. Some clones in this sample may be carry-over from other donors' samples.

This sequence joins TRBV5-1 and TRBJ1-4, with TRBD1 matching 9 bases. The CDR3 has 16 amino acids. J was trimmed by 6 bases and V by 0 bases; bases with no gene match: 6. Germline V gene data show CDR1 as SGHRS and CDR2 as YFSETQ. The CDR3 bases are TGCGCCAGCAGCTTGGGCGCGACAGGGGGGGATGAAAAACTGTTTTTT. Protein product: CASSLGATGGDEKLFF.

The chain carries TRBV4-2 and TRBJ2-7, with TRBD1 matching over 8 bases. Germline values: CDR1 LGHNA, CDR2 YNFKEQ. CDR3 length: 17 residues. Unmatched junction bases numbered 11, after V lost 1 base and J lost 3 bases. The CDR3 coding sequence is TGTGCCAGCAGCCAAGTCCCTTTCGGCAGGGGGCTCTACGAGCAGTACTTC. It codes for CASSQVPFGRGLYEQYF.

This clone came up once. The chain carries TRBV10-3 and TRBJ2-7; D may be TRBD2 (7 bases). V was clipped by 7 bases and J by 5 bases, with 15 bases between them. Per germline, CDR1 ENHRY and CDR2 SYGVKD. The CDR3 extends over 13 amino acids. As DNA, the CDR3 is TGTGCCATCACGGGGGGCCCTGGGGACGAGCAGTACTTC. Protein sequence: CAITGGPGDEQYF.

J is TRBJ1-1 and V is TRBV5-4; D not resolved. CDR1 SGHNT and CDR2 YYREEE come from the germline V gene (reference sequence). V lost 4 bases to trimming and J lost 4 bases, with 14 bases between them. The CDR3 consists of 14 residues. The CDR3 reads CASSQTQATTEAFF. The CDR3 DNA is TGTGCCAGCAGCCAAACACAAGCCACCACTGAAGCTTTCTTT.

In regard to this clone: This sample includes further DNA sequences coding for the same CDR3. The gene calls are TRBV5-1 and TRBJ2-5; D ambiguous. This CDR3 region has 12 residues. Germline loops: CDR1 SGHRS, CDR2 YFSETQ. V lost 4 bases to trimming and J lost 2 bases, with 6 bases between them. The CDR3 spells CASSLPQETQYF. CDR3 nucleotides: TGCGCCAGCAGCCTACCGCAAGAGACCCAGTACTTC.

V gene TRBV19 combines with J gene TRBJ1-1, with D unclear. CDR1 LNHDA and CDR2 SQIVND come from the germline V gene (reference sequence). The CDR3 loop spans 15 amino acids. V was shortened by 5 bases and J by 1 base, with 14 bases between the two germline ends. CDR3 amino acids: CASSHKPQRNTEAFF. CDR3 coding DNA: TGTGCCAGTAGTCACAAGCCACAGAGGAACACTGAAGCTTTCTTT.

The chain combines TRBV7-2 with TRBJ2-1, with D perhaps given as TRBD1 or TRBD2 (5 bases each). Trimming shortened V by 1 base and J by 8 bases, and 18 bases separated the two germline ends. This CDR3 has 16 amino acids. Per germline, CDR1 SGHTA and CDR2 FQGNSA. Written as DNA, the CDR3 is TGTGCCAGCAGCTTAGGGGACCCCCAGAATGTCTATGAGCAGTTCTTC. Translated: CASSLGDPQNVYEQFF.

To note about this clone: Additional DNA sequences in this sample encode the identical CDR3. This chain uses TRBV9 with TRBJ1-3, with D uncertain. V lost 0 bases, J lost 0 bases, and 7 bases lay in between. The CDR3 is made up of 15 amino acids. CDR1 is SGDLS and CDR2 is YYNGEE in the germline V gene. DNA for the CDR3: TGTGCCAGCAGCGTAGGTGGGCCCTCTGGAAACACCATATATTTT. This sequence encodes CASSVGGPSGNTIYF.

V and J are TRBV6-1 and TRBJ1-2; D gene ambiguous. The CDR3 loop spans 13 amino acids. In germline, CDR1 is MNHNS, CDR2 SASEGT. The germline V and J ends were trimmed by 0 bases and 7 bases, with 9 bases remaining between them. DNA of the CDR3: TGTGCCAGCAGTGAAGCGCTTCGGCGTGGCTACACCTTC. Translated: CASSEALRRGYTF.

The V and J genes are TRBV7-7 and TRBJ1-5, with D possibly matching TRBD1 (6 bases). Germline V lookup: CDR1 SSHAT, CDR2 FNYEAQ (reference sequence). V shed 5 bases and J shed 3 bases, with 11 bases lying between them. CDR3 size: 14 residues. CDR3 DNA: TGTGCCAGCAGCCACGGACAGTTCAATCAGCCCCAGCATTTT. It translates to CASSHGQFNQPQHF.

V and J are TRBV6-5 and TRBJ2-3; D is possibly TRBD1 (6 bases). V lost 8 bases and J 4 bases, leaving 19 bases between the germline ends. This CDR3 contains 15 residues. CDR1 MNHEY and CDR2 SVGAGI come from the germline V gene. CDR3 residues: CASSGGASPPDTQYF. Written as DNA, the CDR3 is TGTGCCAGCTCTGGGGGCGCCAGCCCCCCAGATACGCAGTATTTT.

This chain connects TRBV5-8 to TRBJ2-7; D uncertain. The germline V and J ends were trimmed by 0 bases and 4 bases, with 11 bases remaining between them. The germline V gene encodes CDR1 SGHTS and CDR2 YDEGEE. This CDR3 contains 14 residues. The CDR3 DNA reads as TGTGCCAGCAGCTTGGGTGGAAACGGGTACGAGCAGTACTTC. Protein sequence: CASSLGGNGYEQYF.

This chain joins TRBV9 and TRBJ2-3, with 9 bases identical to TRBD2. Germline loops: CDR1 SGDLS, CDR2 YYNGEE. J was trimmed by 7 bases and V by 1 base; bases with no gene match: 7. The CDR3 runs to 15 residues. The CDR3 DNA reads as TGTGCCAGCAGCGTAAATAGCGGGAGCTCAAATACGCAGTATTTT. Its protein is CASSVNSGSSNTQYF.

The V and J genes are TRBV27 and TRBJ2-1, with 11 bases matching TRBD2. The germline V gene encodes CDR1 MNHEY and CDR2 SMNVEV (reference sequence). The CDR3 runs to 15 residues. V gave up 6 bases and J gave up 6 bases; unmatched junction bases: 7. In nucleotides, the CDR3 is TGTGCCAGCAGCCATAGCGGGAGGGCCGGCAATGAGCAGTTCTTC. This translates into CASSHSGRAGNEQFF.

Remarks on this clone: This CDR3 is also generated by other DNA sequences in the sample. This chain connects TRBV7-2 to TRBJ2-7; D remains unclear. CDR3 size: 12 residues. CDR1 is SGHTA and CDR2 is FQGNSA in the germline V gene. V lost 5 bases and J 3 bases, leaving 8 bases between the germline ends. The CDR3, as DNA: TGTGCCAGCAGCCCCCTCGGCTACGAGCAGTACTTC. It specifies CASSPLGYEQYF.

DNA of the CDR3: TGTGCCAGCACGTGGGGGGACCGATCACCCCTCCACTTT. Its translation: CASTWGDRSPLHF. The chain employs TRBV7-9 and TRBJ1-6; tentative D call: TRBD1 (5 bases). The CDR3 loop spans 13 amino acids. V gave up 7 bases and J gave up 10 bases, with 14 bases separating them. The germline CDR1 and CDR2 sequences are SEHNR and FQNEAQ (reference sequence).

The chain is built from TRBV25-1 and TRBJ2-5, with TRBD1 matching 7 bases. J gave up 5 bases and V 5 bases, and 8 bases lay outside the gene matches. The CDR3 is made up of 14 amino acids. Germline V gene data show CDR1 as MGHDK and CDR2 as SYGVNS. DNA for the CDR3: TGTGCCAGCAGTCAATCGACAGGGATCGAGACCCAGTACTTC. As protein: CASSQSTGIETQYF. The complete variable domain, with remaining parts taken from reference TRBV25-1 and TRBJ2-5, reads EADIYQTPRYLVIGTGKKITLECSQTMGHDKMYWYQQDPGMELHLIHYSYGVNSTEKGDLSSESTVSRIRTEHFPLTLESARPSHTSQYLCASSQSTGIETQYFGPGTRLLVL.

This rearrangement joins TRBV15 to TRBJ2-7, with 10 bases identical to TRBD1. The germline CDR1 and CDR2 sequences are LNHNV and YYDKDF (reference sequence). The V segment lost 4 bases and the J segment 4 bases; nucleotides outside the gene matches: 7. The CDR3 consists of 15 residues. The CDR3 loop reads CATSIRQGAMYEQYF. Here the CDR3 DNA reads TGTGCCACCAGCATTCGACAGGGGGCAATGTACGAGCAGTACTTC.

The CDR3 protein is CSVLSGTSYEQYF. In DNA form, the CDR3 reads TGCAGCGTTCTTAGCGGGACCTCCTACGAGCAGTACTTC. The chain is built from TRBV29-1 and TRBJ2-7; 8 bases are a match to TRBD2. The CDR3 extends over 13 amino acids. The germline CDR1 and CDR2 sequences are SQVTM and ANQGSEA. V dropped 5 bases and J dropped 0; count of bases not matched to a gene: 3.

The chain uses TRBV10-1 and TRBJ2-1, with TRBD2 as a possible D gene (5 bases). V lost 5 bases to trimming and J lost 2 bases, with 7 bases between them. The CDR3 sequence is 13 residues long. Germline V CDR1 and CDR2: WNHNN, SYGVQD (reference sequence). CDR3 region: CASSSGPYNEQFF. For the CDR3, the DNA is TGCGCCAGCAGTAGCGGACCCTACAATGAGCAGTTCTTC.

The CDR3 loop is CASSIWDRSLSEQFF. The CDR3 DNA reads as TGTGCCAGTAGTATTTGGGACCGCAGCCTATCTGAGCAGTTCTTC. The J gene is TRBJ2-1, the V gene TRBV19; D may match TRBD1 or TRBD2 (5 bases each). Germline V gene lookup returns CDR1 LNHDA and CDR2 SQIVND (reference sequence). V lost 3 bases and J 9 bases, leaving 18 bases between the germline ends. This CDR3 contains 15 residues.

As to this clone: Other nucleotide sequences in the sample specify the same CDR3. The chain is built from TRBV19 and TRBJ1-5; TRBD1 agrees at 9 bases. The trim removed 10 bases at V and 5 bases at J, leaving 6 bases unmatched. There are 13 residues in the CDR3. Germline V gene sequence: CDR1 LNHDA, CDR2 SQIVND (reference sequence). The chain's CDR3 is CATRDRADQPQHF. CDR3 DNA sequence: TGTGCCACCAGGGACAGGGCCGATCAGCCCCAGCATTTT.

V and J are TRBV29-1 and TRBJ2-7; D possibly corresponds to TRBD1 (6 bases). The CDR3 extends over 17 amino acids. The germline gives CDR1 SQVTM, CDR2 ANQGSEA. Trimming left V 6 bases short and J 1 base short, with 25 bases between. CDR3 loop: CSVGATGTGTLSYEQYF. CDR3 DNA sequence: TGCAGCGTGGGGGCTACCGGGACCGGCACCCTTTCCTACGAGCAGTACTTC.

As to this clone: This sample includes further DNA sequences coding for the same CDR3. The chain combines TRBV2 with TRBJ2-5; D unclear. V was shortened by 5 bases and J by 5 bases, with 6 bases between the two germline ends. The germline gives CDR1 SNHLY, CDR2 FYNNEI. The CDR3 is made up of 11 amino acids. CDR3 loop: CASSRPETQYF. The CDR3 DNA is TGTGCCAGCAGTCGCCCGGAGACCCAGTACTTC.

This chain joins TRBV7-6 and TRBJ2-2; TRBD2 matches 12 bases. The CDR3 consists of 16 residues. The V gene's germline CDR1 is SGHVS and CDR2 FNYEAQ. Trimming removed 5 bases from V and 5 bases from J; junction bases left unmatched: 6. The CDR3 region has the DNA TGTGCCAGCAGCCAAACTAGCGGGAGGAGGACCGGGGAGCTGTTTTTT. It specifies CASSQTSGRRTGELFF.

Regarding this clone: This sample includes further DNA sequences coding for the same CDR3. This sequence joins TRBV7-3 and TRBJ1-5; weak D call: TRBD1 (5 bases). Trimming left V 3 bases short and J 3 bases short, with 6 bases between. Per germline, CDR1 SGHTA and CDR2 FQGTGA. The CDR3 spans 13 residues. The CDR3 is CASSLGPNQPQHF. The CDR3 region has the DNA TGTGCCAGCAGCTTGGGACCCAATCAGCCCCAGCATTTT.

The CDR3 DNA is TGTGCCAGCAGTCGAAGGGACAGGAACACTGAAGCTTTCTTT. Protein product: CASSRRDRNTEAFF. The genes are TRBV2 and TRBJ1-1; 7 nucleotides align to TRBD1. The length of the CDR3 is 14 residues. Germline CDR1 and CDR2: SNHLY and FYNNEI. With 5 bases clipped from V and 1 base from J, the junction kept 4 bases outside the gene matches.

V and J are TRBV10-3 and TRBJ2-3; 11 positions agree with TRBD2. J lost 0 bases, V lost 6 bases, and 5 bases had no gene match. Germline V gives CDR1 ENHRY, CDR2 SYGVKD. This CDR3 has 16 residues. CDR3 bases: TGTGCCATCAGCGTCACTAGCGGGAGAAGCACAGATACGCAGTATTTT. It yields the protein CAISVTSGRSTDTQYF.